The 22 T cell receptor beta chains below come from one sample, sequenced in a study of cytomegalovirus exposure and HLA in healthy donors. Primers for the PCR totalled 60 Vbeta and 13 Jbeta. Produced via immunoSEQ multiplex PCR; TCRdb's table is partial and in-frame only. The table has more than 120,000 clones, 80% to 85% seen once. Sequencing used PBMCs. These receptors were taken from a woman in her twenties or thirties in good health and CMV-seronegative.

Of note for this clone: One junction end does not reproduce the germline sequence, and a read error may be involved. This chain uses TRBV7-9 with TRBJ2-7; 8 bases are a match to TRBD2. Germline CDR1 and CDR2: SEHNR and FQNEAQ (reference sequence). This CDR3 has 16 amino acids. The DNA for the CDR3 is TGTTCCAGCAGCGGACTCGTGACTAGCGACTCCTACGAGCAGTACTTC. Amino acid sequence: CSSSGLVTSDSYEQYF.

Details on this clone: One end of the junction varies from germline; a read error may be responsible. The V and J genes are TRBV5-4 and TRBJ2-7; D call uncertain. Germline loops: CDR1 SGHNT, CDR2 YYREEE (reference sequence). This CDR3 comprises 13 residues. Here the CDR3 DNA reads TGTGCCAGCAGCTTGTTTCTTTTCGAGGAGCTGTACTTC. The encoded protein is CASSLFLFEELYF. Full variable domain (outside the CDR3, taken from reference TRBV5-4 and TRBJ2-7): ETGVTQSPTHLIKTRGQQVTLRCSSQSGHNTVSWYQQALGQGPQFIFQYYREEENGRGNFPPRFSGLQFPNYSSELNVNALELDDSALYLCASSLFLFEELYFGPGTRLTVT.

The chain employs TRBV2 and TRBJ2-3; tentative D call: TRBD2 (5 bases). Trimming pared 6 bases from V and 4 bases from J, leaving 11 bases between. The CDR3 is made up of 13 amino acids. Germline V gene data show CDR1 as SNHLY and CDR2 as FYNNEI. CDR3 region: CASSASRPDTQYF. CDR3 nucleotides: TGTGCCAGCAGCGCTAGCCGGCCAGATACGCAGTATTTT.

This rearrangement joins TRBV30 to TRBJ2-7; D unclear. Trimming shortened V by 3 bases and J by 3 bases, and 9 bases separated the two germline ends. CDR3 length equals 12 residues. The germline V gene encodes CDR1 GTSNPN and CDR2 SVGIG (reference sequence). CDR3 in DNA: TGTGCCTGGAGAGAGGATGACTACGAGCAGTACTTC. This translates into CAWREDDYEQYF. Combining the CDR3 with reference TRBV30 and TRBJ2-7 gives the whole variable domain SQTIHQWPATLVQPVGSPLSLECTVEGTSNPNLYWYRQAAGRGLQLLFYSVGIGQISSEVPQNLSASRPQDRQFILSSKKLLLSDSGFYLCAWREDDYEQYFGPGTRLTVT.

This chain uses TRBV5-1 with TRBJ1-6; TRBD1 matches 8 bases. CDR1 and CDR2 from the germline V gene are SGHRS and YFSETQ. The V gene end was trimmed by 4 bases and the J gene end by 1 base; junction bases not matched to a gene: 4. The CDR3 runs 16 residues. The CDR3 DNA sequence: TGCGCCAGCAGCCTCCAGGGGGCATCCTATAATTCACCCCTCCACTTT. As protein: CASSLQGASYNSPLHF.

CDR3 sequence reads: CASSMGQGGTGELFF. CDR3 sequence (DNA): TGTGCCAGCAGCATGGGACAGGGGGGCACCGGGGAGCTGTTTTTT. The chain couples TRBV7-8 to TRBJ2-2; 11 nucleotides line up with TRBD1. V lost 5 bases and J lost 4; bases outside the gene matches: 3. Germline V gene lookup returns CDR1 SGHVS and CDR2 FQNEAQ. This CDR3 has 15 residues.

The chain is built from TRBV27 and TRBJ1-2, with 11 bases identical to TRBD1. CDR1 and CDR2 from the germline V gene are MNHEY and SMNVEV (reference sequence). Losses at the gene ends were 5 bases for V and 4 bases for J; bases not matched to a gene: 9. The CDR3 loop spans 16 amino acids. In DNA form, the CDR3 reads TGTGCCAGCAGTCCCGGACAGGGGGCTTCTAGCTATGGCTACACCTTC. This codes for CASSPGQGASSYGYTF.

The genes are TRBV19 and TRBJ1-2, with 9 bases aligning to TRBD1. CDR1 LNHDA and CDR2 SQIVND come from the germline V gene (reference sequence). The trim removed 4 bases at V and 8 bases at J, leaving 8 bases unmatched. The CDR3 sequence is 14 residues long. Here the CDR3 reads CASSRRDRVEGYTF. For the CDR3, the DNA is TGTGCCAGTAGTAGACGGGACAGGGTAGAGGGCTACACCTTC.

The gene calls are TRBV7-3 and TRBJ2-3; TRBD2 matches at 8 bases. Germline trimming cut 1 base from V and 5 bases from J; bases unmatched to any gene: 8. Germline V gives CDR1 SGHTA, CDR2 FQGTGA. CDR3 length equals 16 residues. In DNA form, the CDR3 reads TGTGCCAGCAGCTTAATAGCCGCGGGGGGTGGAGATACGCAGTATTTT. Translated: CASSLIAAGGGDTQYF.

The chain uses TRBV7-3 and TRBJ2-1; 7 bases match TRBD1. CDR3 length equals 15 residues. Germline CDR1 SGHTA, CDR2 FQGTGA. The J segment lost 3 bases and the V segment lost 5 bases, leaving 7 bases of the junction unmatched. The CDR3 loop reads CASSPAGDSYNEQFF. DNA for the CDR3: TGTGCCAGCAGCCCCGCTGGGGACAGCTACAATGAGCAGTTCTTC.

The rearrangement links TRBV5-4 to TRBJ2-3; TRBD2 agrees at 7 bases. The CDR3 is 14 amino acids. J lost 2 bases, V lost 10 bases, and 10 bases had no gene match. CDR1 is SGHNT and CDR2 is YYREEE in the germline V gene (reference sequence). DNA of the CDR3: TGTGCCTACTTTTTCGGGGGGTACACAGATACGCAGTATTTT. It is translated as CAYFFGGYTDTQYF.

The chain combines TRBV9 with TRBJ1-1; no definite D call. The CDR3 extends over 12 amino acids. Deletions cut 4 bases from V and 1 base from J, with 5 bases between. The germline CDR1 and CDR2 sequences are SGDLS and YYNGEE. CDR3 protein: CASSPPNTEAFF. In DNA, the CDR3 is TGTGCCAGCAGCCCTCCGAACACTGAAGCTTTCTTT. The full variable domain, with the rest looked up from reference TRBV9 and TRBJ1-1, is DSGVTQTPKHLITATGQRVTLRCSPRSGDLSVYWYQQSLDQGLQFLIQYYNGEERAKGNILERFSAQQFPDLHSELNLSSLELGDSALYFCASSPPNTEAFFGQGTRLTVV.

The V call is TRBV2, the J call TRBJ2-7, with 9 bases aligning to TRBD1. J gave up 4 bases and V 8 bases, and 12 bases lay outside the gene matches. Per the germline V gene, CDR1 is SNHLY and CDR2 is FYNNEI. The CDR3 has 15 residues. The CDR3 sequence is CASYRGQRSRYEQYF. The CDR3 nucleotides are TGTGCCAGCTACAGGGGGCAACGGTCACGGTACGAGCAGTACTTC.

The genes are TRBV14 and TRBJ2-1; D is unresolved. The CDR3 is made up of 13 amino acids. Between the trimmed V and J ends, which lost 3 bases and 0 bases, there was a span of 3 bases. The germline V gene encodes CDR1 SGHDN and CDR2 FVKESK. CDR3 amino acids: CASSQSSYNEQFF. The CDR3 bases are TGTGCCAGCAGCCAGAGCTCCTACAATGAGCAGTTCTTC.

This clone was seen only once. The V call is TRBV5-1, the J call TRBJ2-7; 10 bases agree with TRBD1. CDR3 length: 15 amino acids. V lost 4 bases to trimming and J lost 0 bases; unmatched junction nucleotides: 4. Germline CDR1 is SGHRS and CDR2 is YFSETQ. CDR3 region: CASSLRTGGSYEQYF. CDR3 in DNA: TGCGCCAGCAGCCTTCGGACAGGGGGCTCCTACGAGCAGTACTTC.

This rearrangement joins TRBV15 to TRBJ2-2; a weak D match, TRBD1 (5 bases). The V and J ends lost 0 bases and 4 bases respectively, with 9 bases between them. The germline V gene has CDR1 LNHNV and CDR2 YYDKDF (reference sequence). The length of the CDR3 is 15 residues. The CDR3 bases are TGTGCCACCAGCAGAGACAGGGCGATCACCGGGGAGCTGTTTTTT. Amino acids: CATSRDRAITGELFF. Based on the CDR3 plus reference TRBV15 and TRBJ2-2, the full variable domain is DAMVIQNPRYQVTQFGKPVTLSCSQTLNHNVMYWYQQKSSQAPKLLFHYYDKDFNNEADTPDNFQSRRPNTSFCFLDIRSPGLGDTAMYLCATSRDRAITGELFFGEGSRLTVL.

The V call is TRBV7-8, the J call TRBJ1-4; D is possibly TRBD1 (6 bases). Deletions cut 0 bases from V and 7 bases from J, with 12 bases between. CDR1 is SGHVS and CDR2 is FQNEAQ in the germline V gene. This CDR3 region has 15 residues. CDR3 residues: CASSLARGSVEKLFF. The CDR3 coding sequence is TGTGCCAGCAGCTTAGCCAGGGGCTCGGTTGAAAAACTGTTTTTT.

This chain joins TRBV9 and TRBJ2-2; the D gene is possibly TRBD1 (6 bases). Trimming took off 5 bases at V and 5 bases at J, with 22 bases between the two ends. This CDR3 contains 17 residues. The germline V gene encodes CDR1 SGDLS and CDR2 YYNGEE. The CDR3 region is CASSQTITGKNTGELFF. CDR3 DNA sequence: TGTGCCAGCAGTCAGACCATTACAGGGAAAAATACCGGGGAGCTGTTTTTT. The full variable domain, its missing parts supplied by reference TRBV9 and TRBJ2-2, is DSGVTQTPKHLITATGQRVTLRCSPRSGDLSVYWYQQSLDQGLQFLIQYYNGEERAKGNILERFSAQQFPDLHSELNLSSLELGDSALYFCASSQTITGKNTGELFFGEGSRLTVL.

The chain employs TRBV9 and TRBJ1-3; no definite D call. Germline V gene sequence: CDR1 SGDLS, CDR2 YYNGEE. V was clipped by 5 bases and J by 3 bases, with 15 bases between them. The CDR3 runs to 15 residues. The CDR3 bases are TGTGCCAGCAGGCGACCTGGGCGTAGTGGAAACACCATATATTTT. It yields the protein CASRRPGRSGNTIYF.

The J gene is TRBJ1-3, the V gene TRBV28; no clear D. The V gene's germline CDR1 is MDHEN and CDR2 SYDVKM. The CDR3 covers 14 residues. Trimming took 3 bases from V and 0 from J, leaving 6 bases between them. The CDR3 reads CASSFLISGNTIYF. The CDR3 DNA reads TGTGCCAGCAGTTTCCTAATCTCTGGAAACACCATATATTTT.

A note on this clone: This sample includes further DNA sequences coding for the same CDR3. The DNA for the CDR3 is TGTGCCAGCTCACCCGACACCAACTATGGCTACACCTTC. Translated: CASSPDTNYGYTF. The chain couples TRBV18 to TRBJ1-2, with D unclear. V lost 3 bases and J 2 bases, leaving 7 bases between the germline ends. The CDR3 extends over 13 amino acids. Germline lookup yields CDR1 KGHSH and CDR2 LQKENI. The full variable domain, in which reference TRBV18 and TRBJ1-2 provide the parts outside the CDR3, is NAGVMQNPRHLVRRRGQEARLRCSPMKGHSHVYWYRQLPEEGLKFMVYLQKENIIDESGMPKERFSAEFPKEGPSILRIQQVVRGDSAAYFCASSPDTNYGYTFGSGTRLTVV.

The chain employs TRBV9 and TRBJ2-1; 9 bases are shared with TRBD2. The V segment lost 0 bases and the J segment 1 base; nucleotides outside the gene matches: 5. This CDR3 spans 17 amino acids. CDR1 is SGDLS and CDR2 is YYNGEE in the germline V gene. CDR3 loop: CASSVEALAGSYNEQFF. The CDR3 DNA follows: TGTGCCAGCAGCGTAGAGGCCCTAGCGGGGTCCTACAATGAGCAGTTCTTC.